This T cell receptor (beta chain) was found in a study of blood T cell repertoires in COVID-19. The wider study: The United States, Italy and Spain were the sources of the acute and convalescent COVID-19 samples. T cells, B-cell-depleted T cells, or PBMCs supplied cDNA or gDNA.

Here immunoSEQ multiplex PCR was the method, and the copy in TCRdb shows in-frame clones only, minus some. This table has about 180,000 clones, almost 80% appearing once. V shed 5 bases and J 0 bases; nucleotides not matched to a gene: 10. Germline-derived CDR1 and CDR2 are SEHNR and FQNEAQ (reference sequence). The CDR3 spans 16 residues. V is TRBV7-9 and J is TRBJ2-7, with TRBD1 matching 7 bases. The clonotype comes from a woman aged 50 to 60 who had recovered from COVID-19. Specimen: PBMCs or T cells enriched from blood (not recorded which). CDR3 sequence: CASSTSVQGPSYEQYF. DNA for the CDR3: TGTGCCAGCAGCACGAGCGTACAGGGGCCCTCCTACGAGCAGTACTTC.